These 18 T cell receptor beta chains came from one sample sequenced in a study of blood T cell repertoires in COVID-19. Assay used: immunoSEQ multiplex PCR; TCRdb lists only in-frame clones, some missing. The sample shows about 140,000 clones, roughly four fifths of them seen only once. Sequenced sample: peripheral blood. All receptors derive from a man of 80 years or more with acute or convalescent COVID-19.

The V and J genes are TRBV7-2 and TRBJ2-5; weak D call: TRBD2 (6 bases). CDR3 length equals 13 residues. V was pared by 6 bases and J by 7 bases, with 15 bases between. Germline V lookup: CDR1 SGHTA, CDR2 FQGNSA. The CDR3 bases are TGTGCCAGCAGGAACCGGGCCGGGGGGACCCAGTACTTC. Its protein is CASRNRAGGTQYF.

This sequence joins TRBV3-1 (or the pseudogene TRBV3-2) and TRBJ1-2, with D hard to call. This CDR3 has 16 amino acids. CDR1 is LGHDT and CDR2 is YNNKEL in the germline V gene (reference sequence). V dropped 1 base and J dropped 5 bases, with 17 bases sitting between them. The CDR3 region has the DNA TGTGCCAGCAGCCAAGCCCCTCCCCGGGGATGGTATGGCTACACCTTC. This codes for CASSQAPPRGWYGYTF.

The chain links TRBV9 to TRBJ2-3; 9 bases match TRBD1. Germline V lookup: CDR1 SGDLS, CDR2 YYNGEE. The CDR3 has 15 amino acids. The junction had 3 bases not matched to a gene; V was cut back by 3 bases and J by 1 base. The CDR3 is CASSARDRGTDTQYF. CDR3 coding DNA: TGTGCCAGCAGCGCCCGGGACAGGGGCACAGATACGCAGTATTTT.

The CDR3 is CASSLRGLEDTIYF. CDR3 nucleotides: TGTGCCAGCAGCTTGCGAGGACTAGAGGACACCATATATTTT. This chain links TRBV5-6 with TRBJ1-3; no clear D gene. This CDR3 has 14 amino acids. Trimming left V 1 base short and J 8 bases short, with 13 bases between. The germline V gene has CDR1 SGHDT and CDR2 YYEEEE.

The chain links TRBV6-1 to TRBJ1-4; D gene ambiguous. V lost 2 bases to trimming and J lost 0 bases, with 7 bases between them. Germline V gene lookup returns CDR1 MNHNS and CDR2 SASEGT. The CDR3 is made up of 15 amino acids. CDR3 sequence (DNA): TGTGCCAGCAGTGAATGGAGCACAACTAATGAAAAACTGTTTTTT. Amino acid sequence: CASSEWSTTNEKLFF.

This clone was recorded only once. The chain links TRBV6-6 to TRBJ2-1; TRBD1 aligns across 10 bases. V shed 5 bases, J shed 9 bases, and the junction held 16 bases outside the gene matches. Germline CDR1 MNHNY, CDR2 SVGAGI (reference sequence). CDR3 length: 17 residues. The CDR3 DNA reads as TGTGCCAGCAGTCCCCTCTACTCGGGGACAGGGGTCAGTGAGCAGTTCTTC. Protein: CASSPLYSGTGVSEQFF.

V usage is TRBV18 and J usage is TRBJ2-7; tentative D call: TRBD2 (5 bases). Trimming shortened V by 5 bases and J by 0 bases, and 20 bases separated the two germline ends. This CDR3 spans 17 amino acids. Germline CDR1 is KGHSH and CDR2 is LQKENI. This CDR3 reads CASSTQDGLVSSYEQYF. The CDR3 region has the DNA TGTGCCAGCTCAACCCAAGACGGACTCGTCAGCTCCTACGAGCAGTACTTC.

The chain combines TRBV19 with TRBJ2-3; D gene uncertain. Deletions cut 5 bases from V and 2 bases from J, with 2 bases between. Germline CDR1 is LNHDA and CDR2 is SQIVND (reference sequence). This CDR3 spans 11 amino acids. The CDR3 here is CASSLTDTQYF. DNA of the CDR3: TGTGCCAGTAGTCTCACAGATACGCAGTATTTT.

The V call is TRBV2, the J call TRBJ2-7, with D maybe TRBD1 (6 bases). Germline CDR1 and CDR2: SNHLY and FYNNEI. The CDR3 loop spans 12 amino acids. V gave up 6 bases and J gave up 2 bases, with 8 bases separating them. The CDR3 DNA sequence: TGTGCCAGCAGGGACAGCACCTACGAGCAGTACTTC. Protein: CASRDSTYEQYF.

This clone was counted between two and nine times. The rearrangement links TRBV30 to TRBJ1-2; D unresolved. CDR1 and CDR2 from the germline V gene are GTSNPN and SVGIG (reference sequence). This CDR3 region has 14 residues. V shed 4 bases and J shed 5 bases, with 17 bases lying between them. CDR3 residues: CAWTDGRRAYGYTF. The CDR3 nucleotides read TGTGCCTGGACTGACGGAAGGAGAGCTTATGGCTACACCTTC.

The V and J genes are TRBV10-3 and TRBJ2-7; 7 bases match TRBD1. The V gene's germline CDR1 is ENHRY and CDR2 SYGVKD. This CDR3 contains 12 residues. V was clipped by 5 bases and J by 5 bases; unmatched bases: 3. In DNA, the CDR3 is TGTGCCATCAGTACCACAGGGGACGAGCAGTACTTC. The encoded protein is CAISTTGDEQYF.

The chain combines TRBV7-3 with TRBJ1-2, with 7 bases fitting TRBD1. V shed 5 bases, J shed 7 bases, and the junction held 4 bases outside the gene matches. CDR1 is SGHTA and CDR2 is FQGTGA in the germline V gene. The CDR3 runs to 12 residues. CDR3 residues: CASSAQGFGYTF. The CDR3, as DNA: TGTGCCAGCAGCGCACAGGGGTTTGGCTACACCTTC.

In this sample, this clone turned up once. V usage is TRBV7-2 and J usage is TRBJ2-7; 9 nucleotides match TRBD1. CDR1 and CDR2 (germline): SGHTA, FQGNSA. Germline trimming cut 5 bases from V and 5 bases from J; bases unmatched to any gene: 7. The CDR3 spans 14 residues. CDR3 coding DNA: TGTGCCAGCAGCAACCGGGACAGGGATCACGAGCAGTACTTC. This encodes CASSNRDRDHEQYF.

The gene calls are TRBV6-1 and TRBJ1-6; D is ambiguous. Trimming removed 2 bases at V and 9 bases at J, with 8 bases between. Germline lookup yields CDR1 MNHNS and CDR2 SASEGT. This CDR3 has 13 amino acids. CDR3: CASSEQERSPLHF. CDR3 DNA sequence: TGTGCCAGCAGTGAACAGGAACGTTCACCCCTCCACTTT.

The rearrangement uses TRBV24-1 and TRBJ2-3; the D is unclear. Trimming took 4 bases from V and 0 from J, leaving 10 bases between them. The germline gives CDR1 KGHDR, CDR2 SFDVKD. This CDR3 is 15 amino acids long. The CDR3 protein is CATSDIDTSTDTQYF. CDR3 sequence (DNA): TGTGCCACCAGTGACATCGACACGAGCACAGATACGCAGTATTTT.

The J gene is TRBJ2-2, the V gene TRBV18; 10 bases match TRBD1. This CDR3 region has 18 residues. Trimming took 3 bases from V and 5 from J; bases not matched to a gene: 12. Looked up from germline, CDR1 is KGHSH and CDR2 is LQKENI. The CDR3 DNA sequence: TGTGCCAGCTCACCGCGGGGACAGGGGATACACTCTACCGGGGAGCTGTTTTTT. Translated: CASSPRGQGIHSTGELFF.

The table lists this clone with a few counts. The chain uses TRBV6-5 and TRBJ1-2, with D tentatively TRBD1 (5 bases). Looked up from germline, CDR1 is MNHEY and CDR2 is SVGAGI. V was trimmed by 6 bases and J by 4 bases, leaving 18 bases between them. The CDR3 sequence is 15 residues long. CDR3 protein: CASSKGRERGYGYTF. The CDR3 DNA reads TGTGCCAGCAGCAAAGGCCGGGAGAGGGGCTATGGCTACACCTTC.

The rearrangement joins TRBV5-1 to TRBJ1-1; TRBD1 aligns across 8 bases. CDR1 SGHRS and CDR2 YFSETQ come from the germline V gene. CDR3 length: 15 amino acids. The V segment lost 4 bases and the J segment 2 bases; nucleotides outside the gene matches: 7. CDR3 sequence: CASSTLTGVNTEAFF. DNA for the CDR3: TGCGCCAGCAGCACCCTGACAGGGGTAAACACTGAAGCTTTCTTT.